Presented here are 30 T cell receptor beta chains from one specimen sequenced in a study of shared clonotypes between healthy human individuals. TCRdb's table, derived via immunoSEQ multiplex PCR, lists solely in-frame clones and lacks some. The table has about 1.1 million clones, roughly 80% seen once. Sequencing used memory CD4+ T cells from PBMCs. The subset is: CD45RA-negative fraction. These TCRs come from a man aged 18 to 35 in good health. Some clones in this sample may be carry-over from other donors' samples.

V is TRBV7-3 and J is TRBJ1-1; 9 positions match TRBD1. In germline, CDR1 is SGHTA, CDR2 FQGTGA. Germline trimming cut 5 bases from V and 4 bases from J; bases unmatched to any gene: 2. This CDR3 is 13 amino acids long. The CDR3 nucleotides read TGTGCCAGCAGCCAGGACAGGGGCACTGAAGCTTTCTTT. Translation gives CASSQDRGTEAFF.

The CDR3 coding sequence is TGTGCCAGCTCTGAGGGGCCCGTCACGGGAGCTTTCTTT. Amino acids: CASSEGPVTGAFF. V usage is TRBV18 and J usage is TRBJ1-1; the D gene is possibly TRBD1 (5 bases). Germline V gene data show CDR1 as KGHSH and CDR2 as LQKENI. V gave up 6 bases and J gave up 10 bases, with 18 bases separating them. This CDR3 has 13 amino acids.

The chain recombines TRBV6-5 with TRBJ2-7; 8 nucleotides align to TRBD1. Trimming at V came to 8 bases and at J to 2 bases, leaving 5 bases not matched to a gene. CDR1 is MNHEY and CDR2 is SVGAGI in the germline V gene. The CDR3 spans 13 residues. The CDR3 loop is CASGRQGTYEQYF. The CDR3 region has the DNA TGTGCCAGCGGAAGACAGGGGACCTACGAGCAGTACTTC.

J is TRBJ2-1 and V is TRBV5-1; D is ambiguous. The germline CDR1 and CDR2 sequences are SGHRS and YFSETQ. The ends were cut back, 0 bases at V and 3 bases at J, with 10 bases in the middle. The CDR3 consists of 15 residues. The CDR3 loop reads CASSLDWQSYNEQFF. The CDR3 bases are TGCGCCAGCAGCTTGGACTGGCAGAGCTACAATGAGCAGTTCTTC.

This chain links TRBV5-4 with TRBJ2-1; D may be TRBD2 (6 bases). Germline V CDR1 and CDR2: SGHNT, YYREEE (reference sequence). V lost 7 bases and J 7 bases, leaving 21 bases between the germline ends. The CDR3 totals 15 residues. The CDR3 coding sequence is TGTGCCAGCTCCCCTGCGGGAAGAATTAGGAATGAGCAGTTCTTC. Translated, it gives CASSPAGRIRNEQFF.

The V call is TRBV5-4, the J call TRBJ2-6; TRBD1 aligns across 8 bases. There are 18 residues in the CDR3. The germline CDR1 and CDR2 sequences are SGHNT and YYREEE (reference sequence). The junction had 12 bases not matched to a gene; V was cut back by 3 bases and J by 4 bases. The CDR3 region has the DNA TGTGCCAGCAGCTCATCGGGCTCCCAGGGGGCCGGGGCCAACGTCCTGACTTTC. Its translation: CASSSSGSQGAGANVLTF.

V gene TRBV5-4 combines with J gene TRBJ2-3, with 12 bases matching TRBD2. This CDR3 comprises 16 residues. V dropped 2 bases and J dropped 2; count of bases not matched to a gene: 3. Germline V gene lookup returns CDR1 SGHNT and CDR2 YYREEE (reference sequence). The DNA of the CDR3 is TGTGCCAGCAGCTTTTGGACTAGCGGGACCACAGATACGCAGTATTTT. It codes for CASSFWTSGTTDTQYF.

In this sample, this clone turned up a few times. The chain has TRBV7-9 and TRBJ2-1, with 13 bases aligning to TRBD2. V gave up 5 bases and J gave up 7 bases; unmatched junction bases: 8. Germline V gene sequence: CDR1 SEHNR, CDR2 FQNEAQ (reference sequence). This CDR3 is 16 amino acids long. This CDR3 is CASSPRLAGGTNEQFF. CDR3 DNA sequence: TGTGCCAGCAGCCCGCGACTAGCGGGAGGTACGAATGAGCAGTTCTTC.

The rearrangement uses TRBV5-1 and TRBJ2-1, with TRBD2 matching 8 bases. V was pared by 4 bases and J by 7 bases, with 13 bases of the junction left unmatched. CDR1 and CDR2 from the germline V gene are SGHRS and YFSETQ. This CDR3 spans 16 amino acids. The CDR3 here is CASSTGVAGLRNEQFF. CDR3 sequence (DNA): TGCGCCAGCAGCACGGGGGTAGCGGGACTGCGGAATGAGCAGTTCTTC.

The CDR3 is CASSEGLAGQETQYF. DNA of the CDR3: TGTGCCAGCAGCGAGGGGCTAGCGGGGCAAGAGACCCAGTACTTC. The rearrangement joins TRBV11-3 to TRBJ2-5; TRBD2 matches at 9 bases. From germline, CDR1 is SGHNT and CDR2 YENEEA. This CDR3 has 15 amino acids. With V trimmed by 5 bases and J by 2 bases, 6 bases remained unmatched.

The gene calls are TRBV7-2 and TRBJ1-5; 10 positions match TRBD1. This CDR3 has 15 amino acids. V trimming: 2 bases; J trimming: 6 bases; junction bases outside the gene matches: 4. Germline values: CDR1 SGHTA, CDR2 FQGNSA. The CDR3 here is CASSLRQGAGQPQHF. Here the CDR3 DNA reads TGTGCCAGCAGCTTAAGACAGGGGGCCGGTCAGCCCCAGCATTTT.

The chain employs TRBV7-3 and TRBJ2-3, with 8 bases lining up with TRBD2. V lost 5 bases and J lost 0; bases outside the gene matches: 4. The germline V gene has CDR1 SGHTA and CDR2 FQGTGA. This CDR3 has 15 residues. CDR3: CASSPGLGSTDTQYF. CDR3 bases: TGTGCCAGCAGCCCGGGACTAGGGAGCACAGATACGCAGTATTTT.

This chain uses TRBV19 with TRBJ1-4; TRBD1 might be the D (5 bases). V was pared by 9 bases and J by 7 bases, with 21 bases between. Germline lookup yields CDR1 LNHDA and CDR2 SQIVND (reference sequence). The CDR3 runs 15 residues. DNA of the CDR3: TGTGCCAGCGAGCCTCCGGGGTTTAGGGGTGAAAAACTGTTTTTT. Residues: CASEPPGFRGEKLFF.

This sequence joins TRBV5-1 and TRBJ2-7, with 9 bases identical to TRBD1. Germline CDR1 is SGHRS and CDR2 is YFSETQ. After removal of 3 bases from V and 5 bases from J, the junction contained 15 bases not matched to a gene. The length of the CDR3 is 17 residues. In DNA form, the CDR3 reads TGCGCCAGCAGCTCAGCAACTTTCCGGGACAGGGCCCACGAGCAGTACTTC. Its translation is CASSSATFRDRAHEQYF.

About this clone: This likely traces to a read error, being one base from a far larger clone. V usage is TRBV30 and J usage is TRBJ2-5, with 7 bases matching TRBD2. Germline loops: CDR1 GTSNPN, CDR2 SVGIG (reference sequence). The junction had 5 bases not matched to a gene; V was cut back by 5 bases and J by 5 bases. The length of the CDR3 is 12 residues. In nucleotides, the CDR3 is TGTGCCTGGGGCCCCGGGGGGGAGACCCAGTACTTC. Translated: CAWGPGGETQYF.

The chain carries TRBV5-1 and TRBJ2-3; TRBD2 agrees at 8 bases. Unmatched junction bases numbered 4, after V lost 7 bases and J lost 6 bases. CDR1 and CDR2 from the germline V gene are SGHRS and YFSETQ. CDR3 size: 12 residues. CDR3 bases: TGCGCCAGCGGTAGCGGGATTGATACGCAGTATTTT. It encodes CASGSGIDTQYF.

The chain couples TRBV28 to TRBJ2-7; D gene uncertain. V shed 3 bases and J shed 0 bases, with 9 bases lying between them. CDR1 and CDR2 (germline): MDHEN, SYDVKM. The CDR3 is 14 amino acids. The CDR3 sequence: CASSFRHSSYEQYF. The DNA for the CDR3 is TGTGCCAGCAGTTTCCGGCACAGCTCCTACGAGCAGTACTTC.

The chain is built from TRBV28 and TRBJ2-7, with TRBD1 as a possible D gene (5 bases). This CDR3 comprises 15 residues. With 4 bases removed from V and 2 bases from J, the gap between germline ends came to 15 bases. The germline gives CDR1 MDHEN, CDR2 SYDVKM. CDR3 nucleotides: TGTGCCAGCAGTTCACCGCAGGGCACCCCCTACGAGCAGTACTTC. Residues: CASSSPQGTPYEQYF.

The V and J genes are TRBV28 and TRBJ2-5, with D perhaps TRBD1 (6 bases). This CDR3 spans 16 amino acids. Germline CDR1 and CDR2: MDHEN and SYDVKM. V was cut by 1 base and J by 3 bases, with 15 bases left in between. The CDR3 DNA sequence: TGTGCCAGCAGTTTATTGGGCAGGGGAGTGGAAGAGACCCAGTACTTC. It encodes CASSLLGRGVEETQYF. Using reference TRBV28 and TRBJ2-5 for the parts outside the CDR3, the full variable domain is DVKVTQSSRYLVKRTGEKVFLECVQDMDHENMFWYRQDPGLGLRLIYFSYDVKMKEKGDIPEGYSVSREKKERFSLILESASTNQTSMYLCASSLLGRGVEETQYFGPGTRLLVL.

Turning to this clone: This sequence is one base from a far larger clone and is likely a read error. The rearrangement joins TRBV7-9 to TRBJ2-7, with 12 bases lining up with TRBD2. The junction had 2 bases not matched to a gene; V was cut back by 5 bases and J by 3 bases. The CDR3 has 14 residues. Germline CDR1 reads SEHNR; CDR2 reads FQNEAQ (reference sequence). CDR3 loop: CASSRLAGDYEQYF. In nucleotides, the CDR3 is TGTGCCAGCAGCCGACTAGCGGGAGACTACGAGCAGTACTTC.

This clone was detected only once. The chain couples TRBV5-4 to TRBJ2-5; D gene unclear. V lost 4 bases, J lost 5 bases, and 15 bases lay in between. Germline V gives CDR1 SGHNT, CDR2 YYREEE (reference sequence). The CDR3 extends over 14 amino acids. The DNA of the CDR3 is TGTGCCAGCAGCCCGGCCGGCATTGGGGAGACCCAGTACTTC. Its protein product is CASSPAGIGETQYF.

The rearrangement links TRBV28 to TRBJ2-5; TRBD1 aligns across 10 bases. The ends lost 5 bases at V and 4 bases at J; junction bases unmatched: 16. CDR3 size: 18 residues. Germline V gene sequence: CDR1 MDHEN, CDR2 SYDVKM. CDR3 sequence: CASSPSPQGQGVGETQYF. For the CDR3, the DNA is TGTGCCAGCAGTCCCTCCCCCCAAGGACAGGGGGTGGGAGAGACCCAGTACTTC.

The chain joins TRBV7-3 to TRBJ2-1; D is possibly TRBD2 (6 bases). Trimming shortened V by 5 bases and J by 10 bases, and 18 bases separated the two germline ends. Looked up from germline, CDR1 is SGHTA and CDR2 is FQGTGA. The CDR3 contains 14 residues. DNA for the CDR3: TGTGCCAGCAGCCGGGAGACTAGTTCTAACGAGCAGTTCTTC. This sequence encodes CASSRETSSNEQFF.

This sequence joins TRBV7-2 and TRBJ2-7, with 8 bases matching TRBD1. Trimming cost V 5 bases and J 7 bases; bases outside gene matches: 10. The CDR3 is 14 amino acids. The germline gives CDR1 SGHTA, CDR2 FQGNSA. The CDR3 region has the DNA TGTGCCAGCAGCATACAAGGACAGGGCCTAGAGCAGTACTTC. Translating it yields CASSIQGQGLEQYF.

The V and J genes are TRBV2 and TRBJ2-6; D remains unclear. Trimming took 5 bases from V and 0 from J, leaving 8 bases between them. Germline CDR1 is SNHLY and CDR2 is FYNNEI. The CDR3 runs to 15 residues. Here the CDR3 reads CASSLGYSGANVLTF. In DNA form, the CDR3 reads TGTGCCAGCAGTTTGGGTTACTCTGGGGCCAACGTCCTGACTTTC. Full variable domain (remainder filled in from reference TRBV2 and TRBJ2-6): EPEVTQTPSHQVTQMGQEVILRCVPISNHLYFYWYRQILGQKVEFLVSFYNNEISEKSEIFDDQFSVERPDGSNFTLKIRSTKLEDSAMYFCASSLGYSGANVLTFGAGSRLTVL.

The V call is TRBV7-3, the J call TRBJ1-2, with D unclear. Trimming cost V 5 bases and J 4 bases, with 17 bases left between them. CDR1 and CDR2 from the germline V gene are SGHTA and FQGTGA. This CDR3 comprises 15 residues. The DNA of the CDR3 is TGTGCCAGCAGCCCGTCGGGAGTCGAGCTCTATGGCTACACCTTC. It specifies CASSPSGVELYGYTF.

This clone was seen more than once but under ten times. The chain is built from TRBV2 and TRBJ1-4; a possible D gene is TRBD1 (5 bases). Trimming left V 2 bases short and J 8 bases short, with 15 bases between. Germline assignment: CDR1 SNHLY and CDR2 FYNNEI. The CDR3 runs 15 residues. Here the CDR3 reads CASSEMAGQGEKLFF. In DNA form, the CDR3 reads TGTGCCAGCAGTGAAATGGCAGGGCAGGGCGAAAAACTGTTTTTT. The variable domain in full, completed from reference TRBV2 and TRBJ1-4, reads EPEVTQTPSHQVTQMGQEVILRCVPISNHLYFYWYRQILGQKVEFLVSFYNNEISEKSEIFDDQFSVERPDGSNFTLKIRSTKLEDSAMYFCASSEMAGQGEKLFFGSGTQLSVL.

This chain uses TRBV1 with TRBJ2-5; the D call of TRBD2 is as the table states it, not checked on the DNA. TRBV1 is a known pseudogene. This CDR3 region has 16 residues. The CDR3 loop reads CTSSQEERTYQETQYF. As DNA, the CDR3 is TGCACCAGCAGCCAAGAGGAGCGGACTTACCAAGAGACCCAGTACTTC.

The genes are TRBV28 and TRBJ2-3, with 7 bases aligning to TRBD2. The germline V gene has CDR1 MDHEN and CDR2 SYDVKM. The V and J ends lost 5 bases and 3 bases, in that order; junction bases with no gene match: 8. The CDR3 has 15 amino acids. Here the CDR3 reads CASSPVGGRTDTQYF. The DNA for the CDR3 is TGTGCCAGCAGTCCGGTGGGGGGGAGGACAGATACGCAGTATTTT. Combining the CDR3 with reference TRBV28 and TRBJ2-3 gives the whole variable domain DVKVTQSSRYLVKRTGEKVFLECVQDMDHENMFWYRQDPGLGLRLIYFSYDVKMKEKGDIPEGYSVSREKKERFSLILESASTNQTSMYLCASSPVGGRTDTQYFGPGTRLTVL.

V gene TRBV27 combines with J gene TRBJ2-1; tentatively, D is TRBD2 (6 bases). The CDR3 has 17 residues. Germline CDR1 reads MNHEY; CDR2 reads SMNVEV (reference sequence). The ends were cut back, 5 bases at V and 3 bases at J, with 20 bases in the middle. The chain's CDR3 is CASSGGWGVDIYNEQFF. As DNA, the CDR3 is TGTGCCAGCAGTGGGGGTTGGGGGGTCGATATCTACAATGAGCAGTTCTTC.